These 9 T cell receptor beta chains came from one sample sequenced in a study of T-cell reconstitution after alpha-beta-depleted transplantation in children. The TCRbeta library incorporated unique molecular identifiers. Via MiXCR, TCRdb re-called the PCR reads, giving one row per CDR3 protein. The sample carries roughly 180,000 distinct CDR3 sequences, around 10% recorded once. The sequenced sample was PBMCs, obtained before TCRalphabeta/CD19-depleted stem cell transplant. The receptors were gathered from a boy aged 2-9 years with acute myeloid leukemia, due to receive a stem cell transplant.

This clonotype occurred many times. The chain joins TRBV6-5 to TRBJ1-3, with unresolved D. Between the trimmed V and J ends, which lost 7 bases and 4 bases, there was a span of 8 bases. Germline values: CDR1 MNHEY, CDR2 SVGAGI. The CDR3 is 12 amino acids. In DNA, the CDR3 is TGTGCCAGCACGGATGACGGAAACACCATATATTTT. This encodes CASTDDGNTIYF.

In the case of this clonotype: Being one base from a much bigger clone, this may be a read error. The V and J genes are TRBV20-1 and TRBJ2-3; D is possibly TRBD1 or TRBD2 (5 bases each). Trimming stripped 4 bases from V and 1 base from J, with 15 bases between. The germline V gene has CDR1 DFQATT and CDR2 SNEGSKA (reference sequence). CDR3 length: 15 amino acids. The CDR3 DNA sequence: TGCAGTGCTATCCCCCCCAGAGGGGGCACAGATACGCAGTATTTT. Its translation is CSAIPPRGGTDTQYF.

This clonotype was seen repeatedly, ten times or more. The CDR3 DNA follows: TGCAGCTTCCCTATACAGGGGGTCCATGAGCAGTTCTTC. Its protein product is CSFPIQGVHEQFF. The chain uses TRBV29-1 and TRBJ2-1; 8 nucleotides line up with TRBD1. J was trimmed by 8 bases and V by 8 bases; bases with no gene match: 11. The CDR3 runs 13 residues. Germline CDR1 and CDR2: SQVTM and ANQGSEA.

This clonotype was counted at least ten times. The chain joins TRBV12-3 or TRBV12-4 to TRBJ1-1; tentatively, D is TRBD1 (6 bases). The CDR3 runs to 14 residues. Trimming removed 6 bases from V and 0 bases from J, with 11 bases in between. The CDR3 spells CASSFRDMNTEAFF. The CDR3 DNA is TGTGCCAGCAGCTTCAGGGACATGAACACTGAAGCTTTCTTT.

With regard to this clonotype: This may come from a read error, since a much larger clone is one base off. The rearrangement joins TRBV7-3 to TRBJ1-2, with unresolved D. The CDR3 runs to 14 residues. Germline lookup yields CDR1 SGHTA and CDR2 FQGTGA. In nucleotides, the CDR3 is TGTGCCAGCAGCTTCACCGGGATTCTGTATGGCTACTCCTTC. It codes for CASSFTGILYGYSF.

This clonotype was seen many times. CDR3 sequence: CASSLSLRSTDTQYF. The DNA of the CDR3 is TGTGCCAGCAGCTTAAGTCTGCGGAGCACAGATACGCAGTATTTT. The chain couples TRBV7-3 to TRBJ2-3, with unresolved D. The germline V and J ends were trimmed by 1 base and 0 bases, with 8 bases remaining between them. This CDR3 contains 15 residues. In germline, CDR1 is SGHTA, CDR2 FQGTGA.

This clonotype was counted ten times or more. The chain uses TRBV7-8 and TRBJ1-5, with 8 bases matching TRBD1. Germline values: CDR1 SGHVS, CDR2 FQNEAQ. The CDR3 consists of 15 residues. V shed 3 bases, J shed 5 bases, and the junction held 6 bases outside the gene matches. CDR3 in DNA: TGTGCCAGCAGCTTGGGGGCAGGGGGCGATCAGCCCCAGCATTTT. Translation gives CASSLGAGGDQPQHF.

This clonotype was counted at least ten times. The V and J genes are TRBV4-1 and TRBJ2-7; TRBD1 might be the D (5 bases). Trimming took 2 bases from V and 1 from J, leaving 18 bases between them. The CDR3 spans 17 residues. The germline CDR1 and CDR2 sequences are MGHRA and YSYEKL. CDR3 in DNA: TGCGCCAGCAGCCAACCCACAAGGAGCAAGGGGTCCTACGAGCAGTACTTC. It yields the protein CASSQPTRSKGSYEQYF.

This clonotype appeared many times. The CDR3: CASSLGGRGYEQYF. CDR3 bases: TGTGCCAGCAGCCTAGGGGGGAGGGGGTACGAGCAGTACTTC. V is TRBV28 and J is TRBJ2-7; tentatively, D is TRBD2 (7 bases). CDR1 and CDR2 (germline): MDHEN, SYDVKM. The CDR3 loop spans 14 amino acids. Between the trimmed V and J ends, which lost 6 bases and 4 bases, there was a span of 16 bases.